This section outlines one TCR beta chain sequence together with its context. This entry is derived from a study of blood T cell repertoires in COVID-19. About the research overall: Italy, Spain and the United States were the sources of the convalescent and acute COVID-19 samples. Nucleic acid was either cDNA or gDNA, and it came from T cells, B-cell-depleted T cells, or PBMCs.

CDR1 and CDR2 (germline): SGDLS, YYNGEE. This CDR3 spans 19 amino acids. Unmatched junction bases numbered 17, after V lost 3 bases and J lost 2 bases. As handled by the study authors: Amplification of reference gene primers provided the estimated nucleated cell counts. Sequencing was performed with immunoSEQ multiplex PCR; in TCRdb, only in-frame clones are kept and a portion is missing. V and J calls and clone size are as listed in that table; D and trimming were resolved from the DNA. In the table there are 300,000 to 400,000 clones, about 90% of which are singletons. A Seattle source enrolled patients during active infection and followed them longitudinally.

The chain uses TRBV9 and TRBJ2-1, with 7 positions matching TRBD2. This TCR was sampled from a woman between 45 and 65 years old with COVID-19, enrolled during active disease. Sequenced material: peripheral blood. For the CDR3, the DNA is TGTGCCAGCAGCGCCCCGCGCGGGAGTGAGATAAAGACCTACAATGAGCAGTTCTTC. This encodes CASSAPRGSEIKTYNEQFF.